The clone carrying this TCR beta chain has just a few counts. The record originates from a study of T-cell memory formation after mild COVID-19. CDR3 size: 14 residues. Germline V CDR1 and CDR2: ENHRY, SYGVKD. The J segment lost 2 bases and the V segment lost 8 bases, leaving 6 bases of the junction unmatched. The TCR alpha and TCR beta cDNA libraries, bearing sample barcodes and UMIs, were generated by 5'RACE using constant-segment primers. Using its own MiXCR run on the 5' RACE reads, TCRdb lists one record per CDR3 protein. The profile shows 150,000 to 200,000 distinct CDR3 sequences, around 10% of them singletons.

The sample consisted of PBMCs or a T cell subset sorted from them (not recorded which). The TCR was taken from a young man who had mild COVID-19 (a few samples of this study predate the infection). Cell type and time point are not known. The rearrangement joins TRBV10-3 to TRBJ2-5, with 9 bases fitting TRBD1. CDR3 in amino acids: CAIAAGQGQETQYF. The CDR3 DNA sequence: TGTGCCATCGCGGCTGGACAGGGGCAAGAGACCCAGTACTTC.